The clone carrying this T cell receptor (beta chain) was seen a single time. Only in-frame clones appear in the TCRdb table, and some are missing; sequencing was by immunoSEQ multiplex PCR. The table includes roughly 330,000 clones, 67% detected once. Germline assignment: CDR1 LNHDA and CDR2 SQIVND (reference sequence). The ends lost 7 bases at V and 5 bases at J; junction bases unmatched: 14. The CDR3 extends over 16 amino acids. The entry originates in a study of cytotoxic CD8 clonotypes in ibrutinib-treated CLL. The clonotype was recovered from a human donor with chronic lymphocytic leukemia. V usage is TRBV19 and J usage is TRBJ1-1; 9 nucleotides agree with TRBD1. The input for sequencing was PBMCs, taken after 36 months of ibrutinib treatment. The chain's CDR3 is CASKLSGQGRGTEAFF. CDR3 nucleotides: TGTGCCAGTAAATTATCCGGACAGGGGCGTGGAACTGAAGCTTTCTTT.